This TCR beta chain came from a study of early T cells in non-severe SARS-CoV-2 infection. On the study more broadly: Chains were unpaired, as sequencing was done on bulk RNA from unsorted whole blood. Overall study results and limits: In VDJdb matching, anti-spike CD8 responses were favored while private and CD4 specificities went missing.

Each cDNA molecule carried a unique molecular identifier. TCRdb analysed the 5' RACE reads with MiXCR anew, one entry per CDR3 protein. In the table there are 69,000 or so distinct CDR3 sequences, about 9% of which are singletons. The CDR3 length is 12 residues. Germline V lookup: CDR1 MNHEY, CDR2 SVGEGT. Trimming removed 6 bases from V and 1 base from J, with 6 bases in between. This clonotype was observed many times. Its antigen is not known. This clonotype was obtained from an adult who was a healthcare worker with PCR-confirmed SARS-CoV-2 infection or an uninfected control (not recorded which). This rearrangement joins TRBV6-2 or TRBV6-3 to TRBJ1-1; D call uncertain. Source material: whole blood. The DNA for the CDR3 is TGTGCCAGCAGAGAGTCGAACACTGAAGCTTTCTTT. This translates into CASRESNTEAFF.